Following are 29 T cell receptor beta chains from one sample sequenced in a study of blood T cell repertoires in COVID-19. TCRdb keeps only in-frame clones here, not all; method: immunoSEQ multiplex PCR. The sample consists of more than 95,000 clones, approximately 85% of them appearing once. Sequenced material: peripheral blood. These receptors all come from a man aged 60-69 years with acute or convalescent COVID-19.

Only a few counts were recorded for this clone. Germline is not matched at one junction end, which may reflect a read error. The rearrangement joins TRBV4-1 to TRBJ2-2; possibly TRBD1 for D (6 bases). Germline values: CDR1 MGHRA, CDR2 YSYEKL. The CDR3 spans 20 residues. CDR3 sequence (DNA): TGCGCCAGCAGCCAAGATCTACGGAGTAGGGGGAAGGGGAACCCCGGGGAGCTGTTTTTT. Encoded protein: CASSQDLRSRGKGNPGELFF.

V gene TRBV28 combines with J gene TRBJ1-1; maybe TRBD1 (6 bases). Trimming took 2 bases from V and 11 from J, leaving 12 bases between them. The CDR3 has 12 amino acids. In germline, CDR1 is MDHEN, CDR2 SYDVKM. In DNA, the CDR3 is TGTGCCAGCAGTTTAGCAGGGGCAGAGGCTTTCTTT. Translating it yields CASSLAGAEAFF.

This rearrangement joins TRBV6-5 to TRBJ2-1, with TRBD2 identical over 13 bases. With 7 bases clipped from V and 12 bases from J, the junction kept 12 bases outside the gene matches. CDR3 size: 15 residues. Germline CDR1 is MNHEY and CDR2 is SVGAGI. Here the CDR3 DNA reads TGTGCCAGCACCTCCGGGACTAGCGGGGCCCGGGGGCAGTTCTTC. Amino acids: CASTSGTSGARGQFF.

V usage is TRBV10-1 and J usage is TRBJ2-1, with TRBD1 identical over 7 bases. Germline loops: CDR1 WNHNN, CDR2 SYGVQD (reference sequence). CDR3 length equals 16 residues. The V segment lost 2 bases and the J segment 0 bases; nucleotides outside the gene matches: 4. The CDR3 sequence: CASSELDRTSYNEQFF. The CDR3 DNA follows: TGCGCCAGCAGTGAGCTGGACAGGACCTCCTACAATGAGCAGTTCTTC.

The chain is built from TRBV5-1 and TRBJ2-5, with TRBD1 matching over 7 bases. Germline lookup yields CDR1 SGHRS and CDR2 YFSETQ. The CDR3 is 15 residues long. V was clipped by 0 bases and J by 3 bases; unmatched bases: 5. The CDR3 nucleotides read TGCGCCAGCAGCTTGGACCAGACAGGGAAAGAGACCCAGTACTTC. This encodes CASSLDQTGKETQYF.

The J gene is TRBJ2-7, the V gene TRBV6-1; perhaps TRBD2 as D (5 bases). The germline gives CDR1 MNHNS, CDR2 SASEGT. The CDR3 extends over 17 amino acids. With 4 bases removed from V and 4 bases from J, the gap between germline ends came to 23 bases. CDR3 sequence: CASSVNREDSGTYEQYF. The CDR3 nucleotides read TGTGCCAGCAGTGTTAACCGCGAGGACTCCGGTACATACGAGCAGTACTTC.

The rearrangement links TRBV4-1 to TRBJ1-5; TRBD1 matches at 11 bases. This CDR3 comprises 15 residues. J lost 5 bases, V lost 5 bases, and 5 bases had no gene match. Looked up from germline, CDR1 is MGHRA and CDR2 is YSYEKL. For the CDR3, the DNA is TGCGCCAGCAGCTCCGGGACAGGGGGGTATCAGCCCCAGCATTTT. This translates into CASSSGTGGYQPQHF.

This chain links TRBV30 with TRBJ1-1, with a possible D match to TRBD1 (5 bases). Germline V gene sequence: CDR1 GTSNPN, CDR2 SVGIG (reference sequence). Trimming stripped 1 base from V and 2 bases from J, with 11 bases between. The CDR3 consists of 14 residues. DNA for the CDR3: TGTGCCTGGAGTGGGGGCAGGGCAAACACTGAAGCTTTCTTT. It translates to CAWSGGRANTEAFF.

The CDR3 spells CASSQGQGLDTQYF. The CDR3 DNA reads as TGTGCCAGCAGCCAGGGACAGGGTTTAGATACGCAGTATTTT. The gene calls are TRBV7-3 and TRBJ2-3; TRBD1 matches at 9 bases. Germline CDR1 is SGHTA and CDR2 is FQGTGA. V gave up 5 bases and J gave up 5 bases; unmatched junction bases: 5. CDR3 size: 14 residues.

This clone was detected a few times. The rearrangement uses TRBV6-5 and TRBJ1-5, with 8 bases fitting TRBD1. With V trimmed by 6 bases and J by 0 bases, 4 bases remained unmatched. Germline-derived CDR1 and CDR2 are MNHEY and SVGAGI. The CDR3 consists of 15 residues. The CDR3 coding sequence is TGTGCCAGCAGGGGGGACAGGCATAGCAATCAGCCCCAGCATTTT. The encoded protein is CASRGDRHSNQPQHF.

The V call is TRBV7-9, the J call TRBJ1-1; D remains unclear. This CDR3 comprises 15 residues. With 2 bases removed from V and 5 bases from J, the gap between germline ends came to 15 bases. CDR1 is SEHNR and CDR2 is FQNEAQ in the germline V gene (reference sequence). The CDR3 spells CASSLSGNGETEAFF. As DNA, the CDR3 is TGTGCCAGCAGCTTATCGGGAAACGGGGAGACTGAAGCTTTCTTT.

This chain links TRBV21-1 with TRBJ1-6; the D call in the table, TRBD1, was not verified against the DNA. TRBV21-1 is an annotated pseudogene. This CDR3 has 15 residues. The CDR3 loop is CASSKGQSYNSPLHF. Here the CDR3 DNA reads TGTGCCAGCAGCAAAGGACAGAGTTATAATTCACCCCTCCACTTT.

The rearrangement uses TRBV10-3 and TRBJ2-2, with 10 bases identical to TRBD1. Per germline, CDR1 ENHRY and CDR2 SYGVKD. J was trimmed by 8 bases and V by 10 bases; bases with no gene match: 10. This CDR3 has 14 amino acids. The CDR3 sequence is CANSGTGAEGELFF. In DNA, the CDR3 is TGTGCCAACTCCGGGACAGGGGCGGAGGGGGAGCTGTTTTTT.

This chain links TRBV4-2 with TRBJ2-5, with 10 bases fitting TRBD2. The CDR3 spans 16 residues. The germline CDR1 and CDR2 sequences are LGHNA and YNFKEQ. Trimming at V came to 0 bases and at J to 2 bases, leaving 3 bases not matched to a gene. CDR3 DNA sequence: TGTGCCAGCAGCCAAGATGGGACTAGCGTACAAGAGACCCAGTACTTC. Residues: CASSQDGTSVQETQYF.

The rearrangement uses TRBV7-9 and TRBJ1-5; perhaps TRBD1 as D (5 bases). The CDR3 extends over 12 amino acids. V was shortened by 3 bases and J by 7 bases, with 7 bases between the two germline ends. CDR1 SEHNR and CDR2 FQNEAQ come from the germline V gene (reference sequence). CDR3 in amino acids: CASSLDNQPQHF. For the CDR3, the DNA is TGTGCCAGCAGCTTGGACAACCAGCCCCAGCATTTT.

This chain joins TRBV27 and TRBJ1-2; D is uncertain. The ends were cut back, 5 bases at V and 4 bases at J, with 14 bases in the middle. Per the germline V gene, CDR1 is MNHEY and CDR2 is SMNVEV (reference sequence). The CDR3 loop spans 14 amino acids. In nucleotides, the CDR3 is TGTGCCAGCAGTCCCTCCCGACATGGCTATGGCTACACCTTC. Protein product: CASSPSRHGYGYTF.

V and J are TRBV7-9 and TRBJ2-2, with 8 bases matching TRBD2. V shed 5 bases and J 6 bases; nucleotides not matched to a gene: 8. CDR3 size: 15 residues. Germline V gene data show CDR1 as SEHNR and CDR2 as FQNEAQ (reference sequence). CDR3 protein: CASSPTRGAPGELFF. As DNA, the CDR3 is TGTGCCAGCAGCCCAACGCGGGGGGCTCCCGGGGAGCTGTTTTTT.

The rearrangement links TRBV24-1 to TRBJ2-1, with 8 bases aligning to TRBD2. CDR1 and CDR2 from the germline V gene are KGHDR and SFDVKD. V lost 2 bases, J lost 3 bases, and 8 bases stayed unmatched. This CDR3 region has 17 residues. CDR3 sequence: CATSDSGTSFIYNEQFF. As DNA, the CDR3 is TGTGCCACCAGTGATTCCGGGACTAGTTTCATCTACAATGAGCAGTTCTTC.

The V call is TRBV19, the J call TRBJ2-7, with 8 bases fitting TRBD1. Germline CDR1 reads LNHDA; CDR2 reads SQIVND (reference sequence). CDR3 size: 15 residues. The V segment lost 6 bases and the J segment 2 bases; nucleotides outside the gene matches: 9. The CDR3 DNA is TGTGCCAGTAGCATCCCGGGACAGGTAACCTACGAGCAGTACTTC. Residues: CASSIPGQVTYEQYF.

The V call is TRBV30, the J call TRBJ1-1, with D unresolved. The CDR3 is 16 residues long. Deletions cut 0 bases from V and 2 bases from J, with 16 bases between. Per the germline V gene, CDR1 is GTSNPN and CDR2 is SVGIG (reference sequence). The CDR3 nucleotides read TGTGCCTGGAGTGTTGGAGGCGCGCCCCTTAACACTGAAGCTTTCTTT. Translated: CAWSVGGAPLNTEAFF.

This clone was recorded a few times. The rearrangement links TRBV6-2 or TRBV6-3 to TRBJ2-5, with TRBD1 matching 9 bases. Trimming took 6 bases from V and 4 from J; bases not matched to a gene: 6. This CDR3 has 14 residues. Per germline, CDR1 MNHEY and CDR2 SVGEGT. CDR3 coding DNA: TGTGCCAGCAGCTCCGGGACAGGGAGAGAGACCCAGTACTTC. Translated: CASSSGTGRETQYF.

This rearrangement joins TRBV24-1 to TRBJ2-4; D may be TRBD1 (6 bases). This CDR3 has 15 residues. Germline lookup yields CDR1 KGHDR and CDR2 SFDVKD. The V end was cut by 3 bases, the J end by 4 bases, with 12 bases between. The chain's CDR3 is CATSDPDRPKNIQYF. In DNA form, the CDR3 reads TGTGCCACCAGTGATCCCGACAGGCCGAAAAACATTCAGTACTTC.

The chain carries TRBV7-2 and TRBJ1-2; 9 bases fit TRBD1. Looked up from germline, CDR1 is SGHTA and CDR2 is FQGNSA. Unmatched junction bases numbered 8, after V lost 5 bases and J lost 7 bases. This CDR3 has 14 amino acids. Here the CDR3 reads CASSPLTGGFGYTF. The CDR3 DNA reads TGTGCCAGCAGCCCACTGACAGGGGGTTTTGGCTACACCTTC. Complete variable domain (other parts from reference TRBV7-2 and TRBJ1-2): GAGVSQSPSNKVTEKGKDVELRCDPISGHTALYWYRQSLGQGLEFLIYFQGNSAPDKSGLPSDRFSAERTGGSVSTLTIQRTQQEDSAVYLCASSPLTGGFGYTFGSGTRLTVV.

The chain employs TRBV3-1 (or the pseudogene TRBV3-2) and TRBJ1-4, with 7 nucleotides matching TRBD1. The junction had 2 bases not matched to a gene; V was cut back by 5 bases and J by 2 bases. This CDR3 spans 14 amino acids. Germline V gene sequence: CDR1 LGHDT, CDR2 YNNKEL (reference sequence). CDR3 nucleotide sequence: TGTGCCAGCAGCTTACAGGGGACTAATGAAAAACTGTTTTTT. Its translation: CASSLQGTNEKLFF.

This clone showed up just a few times. This chain uses TRBV30 with TRBJ1-6, with D possibly TRBD1 on 5 matching bases. Trimming left V 4 bases short and J 7 bases short, with 17 bases between. The CDR3 totals 15 residues. Germline CDR1 is GTSNPN and CDR2 is SVGIG (reference sequence). CDR3 sequence: CAWTQQRGRNSPLHF. The CDR3 DNA follows: TGTGCCTGGACCCAACAACGGGGGAGAAATTCACCCCTCCACTTT.

The chain recombines TRBV7-8 with TRBJ1-1, with 7 bases matching TRBD1. The CDR3 length is 15 residues. J lost 0 bases, V lost 1 base, and 2 bases had no gene match. In germline, CDR1 is SGHVS, CDR2 FQNEAQ. CDR3 sequence reads: CASSLGQGMNTEAFF. The CDR3 bases are TGTGCCAGCAGCTTAGGACAGGGAATGAACACTGAAGCTTTCTTT.

The chain links TRBV11-2 to TRBJ2-4, with D perhaps TRBD1 (5 bases). The CDR3 loop spans 16 amino acids. Germline lookup yields CDR1 SGHAT and CDR2 FQNNGV. Trimming shortened V by 7 bases and J by 0 bases, and 16 bases separated the two germline ends. The CDR3 loop reads CASTSRTKGAKNIQYF. CDR3 nucleotide sequence: TGTGCCAGCACTTCCCGGACAAAAGGAGCCAAAAACATTCAGTACTTC.

V usage is TRBV11-3 and J usage is TRBJ2-1, with D maybe TRBD1 (6 bases). Germline-derived CDR1 and CDR2 are SGHNT and YENEEA. CDR3 length: 15 amino acids. V was trimmed by 5 bases and J by 7 bases, leaving 18 bases between them. This chain's CDR3 is CASSLRGSRGNEQFF. In nucleotides, the CDR3 is TGTGCCAGCAGCCTAAGGGGGAGTCGAGGAAATGAGCAGTTCTTC.

This chain connects TRBV7-6 to TRBJ2-1; TRBD2 agrees at 12 bases. The ends lost 5 bases at V and 9 bases at J; junction bases unmatched: 8. Per the germline V gene, CDR1 is SGHVS and CDR2 is FNYEAQ. The CDR3 covers 15 residues. CDR3 residues: CASSLTSGSASEQFF. The CDR3 bases are TGTGCCAGCAGCCTGACTAGCGGGAGTGCTTCTGAGCAGTTCTTC.